This TCR beta chain was identified in a study of T cells in Graves' hyperthyroidism and ophthalmopathy. This clonotype appeared many times. RNA transcripts provided the source from which TCR beta CDR3 regions were amplified. Carried out on the TCR CDR3, a first-round RT-PCR used the HTBI primer set. From the multiplex PCR reads, TCRdb called clonotypes with MiXCR, one entry per CDR3 protein. The sample yields around 97,000 distinct CDR3 sequences, 45% to 50% seen once. Germline CDR1 SGHNT, CDR2 YENEEA. This CDR3 is built from 16 residues. The trim removed 5 bases at V and 4 bases at J, leaving 5 bases unmatched.

The sequenced sample was blood. This TCR was recovered from a middle-aged man with Graves' hyperthyroidism. The J gene is TRBJ2-3, the V gene TRBV11-3; TRBD2 matches at 14 bases. As DNA, the CDR3 is TGTGCCAGCAGCCTCAGACTAGCGGGGGGGCCAGATACGCAGTATTTT. Translating it yields CASSLRLAGGPDTQYF.